One T cell receptor (beta chain) is described in this entry. The antigen remains unidentified. This specimen belongs to a study of post-analysis software for immune sequencing data. Findings and limits, study-wide: Significantly lower normalized Chao1 diversity was found in patients with multiple sclerosis relative to controls.

Built from TCR beta cDNA, the libraries had unique molecular identifiers in them. T cells numbering 1 to 10 million yielded cDNA molecules that totaled about 500,000. Each CDR3 protein is one row after TCRdb ran MiXCR on the PCR reads. The sample contains roughly 570,000 distinct CDR3 sequences, around 31% of which appear only once. Material for sequencing was blood. This TCR derives from a girl between 2 and 17 years old with multiple sclerosis.

This CDR3 reads CASIGGGSYNEQFF. The CDR3 DNA reads as TGTGCCAGCATAGGGGGGGGATCCTACAATGAGCAGTTCTTC. The genes are TRBV7-9 and TRBJ2-1; TRBD2 might be the D (7 bases). Germline lookup yields CDR1 SEHNR and CDR2 FQNEAQ (reference sequence). The V gene lost 7 bases and the J gene lost 1 base, with 11 bases spanning the gap. The CDR3 loop spans 14 amino acids.